This TCR beta chain was observed in a study of T cell changes during pregnancy in multiple sclerosis. Clones were read by immunoSEQ multiplex PCR, and TCRdb kept only the in-frame ones, dropping some. This table holds some 77,000 clones, about nine tenths found once. This clone was observed a single time. The V gene's germline CDR1 is SGHVS and CDR2 FNYEAQ. This CDR3 is 16 amino acids long. V was clipped by 1 base and J by 7 bases; unmatched bases: 8. Here the sequenced sample was peripheral blood, taken before pregnancy. The origin of this receptor is a female donor with multiple sclerosis, enrolled in a pregnancy study. The V gene is TRBV7-6, the J gene TRBJ2-7, with 12 bases lining up with TRBD1. The CDR3 nucleotides read TGTGCCAGCAGCTTAGGAGAGGGACAGGGGGCGCAAGAGCAGTACTTC. Translation: CASSLGEGQGAQEQYF.